The rows below give T cell receptor beta chains drawn from one sample of a study of blood T cell repertoires in COVID-19. Sequencing was performed with immunoSEQ multiplex PCR; in TCRdb, only in-frame clones are kept and a portion is missing. The sample lists about 240,000 clones; approximately 86% were seen once. The sample comprised peripheral blood. The receptor source for this set is a young woman with acute or convalescent COVID-19. The CDR3 runs from the conserved cysteine through the conserved F or W. D genes are given only for firm matches. Rows may omit the clone size; those that give it use once, few, many or a size class.

J gene,D gene,clone size,V gene,CDR3 protein,CDR3 DNA
TRBJ2-7,TRBD1,-,TRBV5-8,CASSPGTVYEQYF,TGTGCCAGCAGCCCCGGGACAGTCTACGAGCAGTACTTC
TRBJ2-7,-,-,TRBV7-2,CASSLATTAAHEQYF,TGTGCCAGCAGCTTAGCGACGACTGCCGCCCACGAGCAGTACTTC
TRBJ2-7,-,-,TRBV5-1,CASSLASFYEQYF,TGCGCCAGCAGCTTGGCCAGTTTTTACGAGCAGTACTTC
TRBJ2-1,-,-,TRBV9,CASSGPGLNPNNEQFF,TGTGCCAGCAGCGGGCCGGGACTCAACCCGAACAATGAGCAGTTCTTC
TRBJ2-5,-,-,TRBV9,CASSFSSPGGGLEETQYF,TGTGCCAGCAGCTTCTCATCTCCGGGGGGCGGATTAGAAGAGACCCAGTACTTC
TRBJ2-1,TRBD1,-,TRBV10-3,CAIREGQTYNEQFF,TGTGCCATCCGAGAGGGACAGACTTACAATGAGCAGTTCTTC
TRBJ2-1,TRBD2,-,TRBV7-8,CASSLARGLAGVLNEQFF,TGTGCCAGCAGCTTAGCGCGGGGACTAGCGGGAGTTCTCAATGAGCAGTTCTTC
TRBJ2-1,-,-,TRBV2,CASSGGGLSGEQFF,TGTGCCAGCAGTGGTGGTGGGTTGTCAGGTGAGCAGTTCTTC
TRBJ2-1,TRBD2,-,TRBV29-1,CSARWVPSGRAIKEQFF,TGCAGCGCAAGGTGGGTCCCTAGCGGGAGGGCCATTAAGGAGCAGTTCTTC
TRBJ2-7,TRBD2,-,TRBV4-1,CASSRAGGSYEQYF,TGCGCCAGCAGCCGAGCGGGAGGTTCCTACGAGCAGTACTTC
TRBJ2-1,TRBD2,-,TRBV30,CAWSQTGLAGPLSYNEQFF,TGTGCCTGGAGCCAAACCGGACTAGCGGGACCACTCTCCTACAATGAGCAGTTCTTC
TRBJ2-3,TRBD2,-,TRBV2,CASSGAGLAGVEADTQYF,TGTGCCAGCAGCGGGGCGGGACTAGCGGGAGTCGAGGCAGATACGCAGTATTTT
TRBJ1-5,-,-,TRBV4-1,CASSFAGAGNQPQHF,TGCGCCAGCAGCTTCGCGGGGGCCGGGAATCAGCCCCAGCATTTT
TRBJ1-1,-,-,TRBV6-4,CASSEVGTEAFF,TGTGCCAGCAGTGAGGTCGGGACTGAAGCTTTCTTT
TRBJ2-5,TRBD2,-,TRBV18,CASSPRSGGETQYF,TGTGCCAGCTCACCAAGATCGGGAGGAGAGACCCAGTACTTC
TRBJ2-7,TRBD2,-,TRBV4-3,CASSLRISGDYEQYF,TGCGCCAGCAGCCTCCGTATTAGCGGGGACTACGAGCAGTACTTC
TRBJ2-5,TRBD1,few,TRBV3-1/TRBV3-2,CASSTGTGRTQYF,TGTGCCAGCAGTACCGGGACAGGAAGGACCCAGTACTTC
TRBJ1-1,-,-,TRBV29-1,CSSRGGGGAFF,TGCAGCTCGCGGGGCGGGGGGGGCGCTTTCTTT